The 14 T cell receptor beta chains listed next were all sequenced from one sample in a study of beta chain features in type 1 diabetes (dated by TCRdb to the late 2010s). Library construction relied on the immunoSEQ multiplex PCR assay. All of the isolated RNA was reverse transcribed with the High Capacity cDNA Reverse Transcription Kit, so expressed TCRB transcripts were sequenced. TCRdb provides this immuneACCESS table in a form limited to in-frame rearrangements. Some clones are lacking; in checked studies, under half of them reflect an unresolved V gene, and why the rest are absent is not known. The sample data list 810,000 or so clones, and 15% to 20% of these were observed just once. Together, the top ten hold 0.023% of the sample. The sequenced material came from naive CD4+ T cells from blood. This sample's cell subset or site label indicates: true naive CD4+ T cells. Source of these receptors: a woman aged 18-29 years in good health.

CDR3 nucleotide sequence: TGTGCCACCAGCAGAGACTGGCCTGGTAGCAATCAGCCCCAGCATTTT. This codes for CATSRDWPGSNQPQHF. The chain carries TRBV15 and TRBJ1-5; D ambiguous. The length of the CDR3 is 16 residues. The germline V gene encodes CDR1 LNHNV and CDR2 YYDKDF (reference sequence). V was trimmed by 0 bases and J by 0 bases, leaving 9 bases between them.

The chain employs TRBV11-1 and TRBJ2-2, with 8 bases aligning to TRBD2. With V trimmed by 6 bases and J by 6 bases, 12 bases remained unmatched. This CDR3 comprises 16 residues. The germline V gene has CDR1 SGHAT and CDR2 FQDESV (reference sequence). CDR3 nucleotide sequence: TGTGCCAGCAGGGGACTCAGCGGGAGTTCCGCCGGGGAGCTGTTTTTT. Residues: CASRGLSGSSAGELFF.

This clone was seen more than once but under ten times. The chain recombines TRBV5-1 with TRBJ2-7; 16 bases map to TRBD2. The ends lost 4 bases at V and 2 bases at J; junction bases unmatched: 6. The CDR3 is 17 residues long. Germline V gene lookup returns CDR1 SGHRS and CDR2 YFSETQ. DNA for the CDR3: TGCGCCAGCAGCCAGCCTGGGACTAGCGGGAGGGCCTACGAGCAGTACTTC. This sequence encodes CASSQPGTSGRAYEQYF.

Of note for this clone: Other nucleotide sequences in the sample specify the same CDR3. The genes are TRBV5-1 and TRBJ2-1; 9 nucleotides match TRBD2. V was clipped by 2 bases and J by 7 bases; unmatched bases: 7. CDR3 length: 15 residues. Germline V gene lookup returns CDR1 SGHRS and CDR2 YFSETQ. The CDR3 DNA is TGCGCCAGCAGCTTAATCGGGACTAGCAAAAATGAGCAGTTCTTC. Protein sequence: CASSLIGTSKNEQFF. Combining the CDR3 with reference TRBV5-1 and TRBJ2-1 gives the whole variable domain KAGVTQTPRYLIKTRGQQVTLSCSPISGHRSVSWYQQTPGQGLQFLFEYFSETQRNKGNFPGRFSGRQFSNSRSEMNVSTLELGDSALYLCASSLIGTSKNEQFFGPGTRLTVL.

This clone appeared a few times. The CDR3 nucleotides are TGTGCCAGCAGCTTCAACGCCGGGGGGCTTACAGATACGCAGTATTTT. It codes for CASSFNAGGLTDTQYF. The rearrangement links TRBV7-2 to TRBJ2-3, with D possibly being TRBD2 (7 bases). The germline gives CDR1 SGHTA, CDR2 FQGNSA. The CDR3 runs to 16 residues. The V gene lost 3 bases and the J gene lost 3 bases, with 16 bases spanning the gap.

This clone was detected only a few times. V is TRBV5-1 and J is TRBJ2-2; possibly TRBD1 or TRBD2 for D (5 bases each). With 8 bases removed from V and 6 bases from J, the gap between germline ends came to 14 bases. CDR1 SGHRS and CDR2 YFSETQ come from the germline V gene. CDR3 length: 13 residues. The CDR3 protein is CASTEGEPGELFF. CDR3 sequence (DNA): TGCGCCAGTACAGAAGGGGAGCCCGGGGAGCTGTTTTTT.

This clone was seen at least ten times. The sample holds other DNA sequences that translate to the same CDR3. The chain employs TRBV2 and TRBJ2-3, with a weak D call TRBD1 (5 bases). Trimming shortened V by 6 bases and J by 0 bases, and 10 bases separated the two germline ends. The germline gives CDR1 SNHLY, CDR2 FYNNEI. The CDR3 runs 14 residues. The CDR3: CASSQGLSTDTQYF. The DNA for the CDR3 is TGTGCCAGCAGCCAGGGTCTGAGCACAGATACGCAGTATTTT.

This clone occurred a few times. The junction differs from germline at one of its ends, possibly a read error. The chain carries TRBV7-7 and TRBJ2-3; D gene uncertain. The length of the CDR3 is 14 residues. Germline V gives CDR1 SSHAT, CDR2 FNYEAQ (reference sequence). The CDR3 reads CASSLEAGSDTQYF. DNA of the CDR3: TGTGCTAGCAGCTTAGAGGCTGGGTCAGATACGCAGTATTTT.

The chain recombines TRBV18 with TRBJ2-7; D ambiguous. The CDR3 contains 14 residues. V lost 2 bases and J 2 bases, leaving 10 bases between the germline ends. CDR1 is KGHSH, CDR2 LQKENI, per germline. The CDR3 protein is CASSPSWSTYEQYF. The CDR3 DNA reads as TGTGCCAGCTCACCAAGCTGGAGCACCTACGAGCAGTACTTC.

In this sample, this clone turned up a few times. The CDR3 DNA reads TGCAGTGCGGGGGGCAGGGACGAGCAGTACTTC. Translated, it gives CSAGGRDEQYF. J is TRBJ2-7 and V is TRBV20-1; D may be TRBD1 or TRBD2 (6 bases each). This CDR3 contains 11 residues. The V gene's germline CDR1 is DFQATT and CDR2 SNEGSKA (reference sequence). With 6 bases removed from V and 5 bases from J, the gap between germline ends came to 11 bases.

V usage is TRBV7-9 and J usage is TRBJ2-3; D possibly corresponds to TRBD1 (5 bases). CDR3 length equals 15 residues. Trimming pared 1 base from V and 6 bases from J, leaving 14 bases between. Germline CDR1 and CDR2: SEHNR and FQNEAQ (reference sequence). The chain's CDR3 is CASSLGQWTHDTQYF. The CDR3, as DNA: TGTGCCAGCAGCTTAGGACAGTGGACCCATGATACGCAGTATTTT.

The gene calls are TRBV30 and TRBJ2-1; TRBD2 agrees at 11 bases. CDR3 length: 17 amino acids. Germline CDR1 GTSNPN, CDR2 SVGIG (reference sequence). The V and J ends lost 0 bases and 8 bases, in that order; junction bases with no gene match: 12. In DNA, the CDR3 is TGTGCCTGGAGTGTCCGACTACTAGCGGGAGCCCCCGATGAGCAGTTCTTC. This translates into CAWSVRLLAGAPDEQFF.

This clone was found a few times. This sequence joins TRBV15 and TRBJ2-6; D perhaps matches TRBD1 (5 bases). Germline assignment: CDR1 LNHNV and CDR2 YYDKDF (reference sequence). The CDR3 runs to 17 residues. Between the trimmed V and J ends, which lost 3 bases and 0 bases, there was a span of 12 bases. The chain's CDR3 is CATSSRRDSSGANVLTF. CDR3 bases: TGTGCCACCAGCAGCCGACGCGACAGCTCTGGGGCCAACGTCCTGACTTTC.

V gene TRBV6-5 combines with J gene TRBJ1-2; D call uncertain. Germline lookup yields CDR1 MNHEY and CDR2 SVGAGI. The length of the CDR3 is 12 residues. The CDR3 region has the DNA TGTGCGACCCGGTTAGATAACTATGGCTACACCTTC. Amino acid sequence: CATRLDNYGYTF.